The rows below give T cell receptor beta chains drawn from one sample of a study of shared clonotypes between healthy human individuals. The assay was immunoSEQ multiplex PCR, and TCRdb's table has in-frame clones only and misses some. The repertoire includes roughly 450,000 clones, less than 85% of them detected once, and around 13% sits in the top ten. Material: PBMCs. The receptors stem from a woman aged 35 to 49 in good health. Some clones in this sample may be carry-over from other donors' samples. Each CDR3 is given with its conserved first and last residue. D genes are given only for firm matches. Clone size is given for some rows only: seen once, a few or many times, or a class if the clone is expanded.

V gene,J gene,clone size,D gene,CDR3 protein,CDR3 DNA
TRBV11-2,TRBJ2-1,-,-,CASSLGLPTGEQFF,TGTGCCAGCAGCTTAGGGCTCCCGACGGGTGAGCAGTTCTTC
TRBV7-3,TRBJ2-2,once,-,CASSSLGSGELFF,TGTGCCAGCAGCTCCCTTGGGTCCGGGGAGCTGTTTTTT
TRBV2,TRBJ2-3,-,-,CASSERVDTQYF,TGTGCCAGCAGTGAAAGGGTGGATACGCAGTATTTT
TRBV7-8,TRBJ1-2,-,-,CASSLSSGLPVSYGYTF,TGTGCCAGCAGCTTATCCTCCGGACTCCCGGTCTCCTATGGCTACACCTTC
TRBV7-8,TRBJ2-7,-,TRBD1,CASSLGQGQEQYF,TGTGCCAGCAGCCTAGGACAGGGCCAAGAGCAGTACTTC
TRBV19,TRBJ2-7,-,TRBD1,CASSTGTGPYEQYF,TGTGCCAGTTCTACCGGGACAGGCCCCTACGAGCAGTACTTC
TRBV28,TRBJ2-2,-,-,CASSLSLNTGELFF,TGTGCCAGCAGTTTAAGTCTGAACACCGGGGAGCTGTTTTTT
TRBV6-1,TRBJ2-5,few,-,CASSARGAQETQYF,TGTGCCAGCAGTGCCCGGGGTGCCCAAGAGACCCAGTACTTC
TRBV4-3,TRBJ1-2,once,-,CASSQEWEDGYTF,TGCGCCAGCAGCCAAGAGTGGGAGGACGGCTACACCTTC
TRBV30,TRBJ1-1,-,-,CAWMRGGITEAFF,TGTGCCTGGATGCGGGGCGGGATTACTGAAGCTTTCTTT
TRBV4-1,TRBJ2-7,-,-,CASSQVGVHEQYF,TGCGCCAGCAGCCAAGTAGGCGTCCACGAGCAGTACTTC
TRBV5-1,TRBJ2-3,-,-,CASSLDEASGTDTQYF,TGCGCCAGCAGCCTAGATGAGGCTAGCGGCACAGATACGCAGTATTTT
TRBV11-2,TRBJ2-7,-,TRBD1,CASSNLPGTASYEQYF,TGTGCCAGCAGCAACTTACCCGGGACAGCGTCCTACGAGCAGTACTTC
TRBV4-1,TRBJ1-5,-,TRBD1,CASSQGQGANQPQHF,TGCGCCAGCAGCCAAGGGCAGGGGGCGAACCAGCCCCAGCATTTT
TRBV28,TRBJ2-7,-,-,CASSLTGPTYEQYF,TGTGCCAGCAGTTTAACCGGGCCGACCTACGAGCAGTACTTC
TRBV11-2,TRBJ2-4,once,-,CASSLLSAKNIQYF,TGTGCCAGCAGCTTACTCTCAGCCAAAAACATTCAGTACTTC
TRBV4-3,TRBJ1-1,-,TRBD1,CASSQTGVTEAFF,TGCGCCAGCAGCCAAACAGGGGTCACTGAAGCTTTCTTT
TRBV28,TRBJ1-2,-,TRBD1,CASSLLSGTGYGYTF,TGTGCCAGCAGTTTACTCTCCGGGACAGGGTATGGCTACACCTTC
TRBV11-3,TRBJ1-2,-,TRBD1,CASSFDRGSFYGYTF,TGTGCCAGCAGCTTCGACAGGGGAAGTTTCTATGGCTACACCTTC
TRBV2,TRBJ2-2,-,-,CASSEVDRPTGELFF,TGTGCCAGCAGTGAAGTTGACAGACCCACCGGGGAGCTGTTTTTT